These 9 T cell receptor beta chains came from one sample sequenced in a study of CD8+CD57+ T cells in acquired aplastic anemia. Genomic DNA provided the template from which TCR beta VDJ and CDR3 profiles were obtained. TCRdb ran MiXCR on the reads and lists one entry per CDR3 protein. Among approximately 98,000 distinct CDR3 sequences listed, around 53% were seen once. Material for sequencing was sorted CD4+, CD8+, or CD8+CD57+ T cells (not recorded which) from PBMCs. The receptors stem from a human donor in good health, serving as a control.

V gene TRBV20-1 combines with J gene TRBJ1-3, with a weak D call TRBD1 (5 bases). The V end was cut by 0 bases, the J end by 3 bases, with 12 bases between. This CDR3 contains 15 residues. Germline V gives CDR1 DFQATT, CDR2 SNEGSKA (reference sequence). The CDR3 DNA reads as TGCAGTGCTAGAGATCTTGAAACAGGTGGAAACACCATATATTTT. This codes for CSARDLETGGNTIYF.

This clonotype was seen ten or more times. This chain joins TRBV20-1 and TRBJ1-6; the D is unclear. The germline CDR1 and CDR2 sequences are DFQATT and SNEGSKA (reference sequence). CDR3 length: 16 residues. The germline V and J ends were trimmed by 0 bases and 7 bases, with 16 bases remaining between them. CDR3 residues: CSARDMTQPPNSPLHF. CDR3 nucleotides: TGCAGTGCTAGAGATATGACCCAACCCCCGAATTCACCCCTCCACTTT.

J is TRBJ2-1 and V is TRBV5-5; D gene unclear. Germline CDR1 and CDR2: SGHKS and YYEKEE (reference sequence). The CDR3 is 14 amino acids. V was clipped by 4 bases and J by 1 base, with 9 bases between them. CDR3 bases: TGTGCCAGCAGCAACATAGAGTCCTACAATGAGCAGTTCTTC. This codes for CASSNIESYNEQFF.

The CDR3 bases are TGTGCCAGCAGACCGGTCTATGGCTACACCTTC. Its translation is CASRPVYGYTF. The chain couples TRBV2 to TRBJ1-2; D call uncertain. V was pared by 6 bases and J by 4 bases, with 6 bases between. The CDR3 totals 11 residues. Germline V gene lookup returns CDR1 SNHLY and CDR2 FYNNEI.

This clonotype was observed a single time. This chain links TRBV25-1 with TRBJ1-4, with TRBD1 matching 7 bases. Losses at the gene ends were 6 bases for V and 4 bases for J; bases not matched to a gene: 2. The CDR3 has 13 amino acids. Per germline, CDR1 MGHDK and CDR2 SYGVNS. CDR3 loop: CASRDRSNEKLFF. The CDR3 DNA reads TGTGCCAGCAGGGACAGGAGTAATGAAAAACTGTTTTTT.

This clonotype was counted a single time. The chain links TRBV5-1 to TRBJ2-3; no reliable D call. The germline CDR1 and CDR2 sequences are SGHRS and YFSETQ. The CDR3 sequence is 12 residues long. The V end lost 4 bases, the J end lost 2 bases, and 5 bases lay between the germline ends. The CDR3 sequence is CASSLPTDTQYF. DNA for the CDR3: TGCGCCAGCAGCCTACCCACAGATACGCAGTATTTT.

As regards this clonotype: The final CDR3 position lacks the conserved phenylalanine or tryptophan, pointing to a likely read error. The J gene is TRBJ1-2, the V gene TRBV7-2; D not resolved. The CDR3 is 13 amino acids. Germline CDR1 and CDR2: SGHTA and FQGNSA. The CDR3: CAGSYPATGGYTL. CDR3 bases: TGTGCCGGCAGCTACCCAGCCACGGGTGGCTACACCCTC.

This clonotype was seen repeatedly, ten times or more. The chain is built from TRBV6-5 and TRBJ1-1; D may be TRBD1 (6 bases). V lost 0 bases, J lost 7 bases, and 9 bases lay in between. CDR1 is MNHEY and CDR2 is SVGAGI in the germline V gene. This CDR3 region has 13 residues. CDR3 residues: CASSYSRGDEAFF. CDR3 DNA sequence: TGTGCCAGCAGTTACTCAAGGGGGGATGAAGCTTTCTTT.

This clonotype has only a few counts. The rearrangement uses TRBV2 and TRBJ2-7; TRBD2 agrees at 8 bases. CDR1 and CDR2 (germline): SNHLY, FYNNEI. With V trimmed by 7 bases and J by 1 base, 3 bases remained unmatched. This CDR3 region has 13 residues. In DNA form, the CDR3 reads TGTGCCAGCAAGGTAGCGGGATCCTACGAGCAGTACTTC. It yields the protein CASKVAGSYEQYF.